This T cell receptor (beta chain) comes out of a study of T cells in women clearing cervical HPV infection. TCR beta CDR3 amplified by multiplex PCR from roughly 1,300 ng genomic DNA. Profiling relied on immunoSEQ multiplex PCR, and the TCRdb table lists in-frame clones only, not all of them. The data show roughly 35,000 clones, and the top ten clones hold about 1.5%. The receptor comes from a woman aged 18-69 years with a cervical HPV16 infection that either progressed to CIN3+ or cleared (not recorded which). The material sequenced was blood buffy coat.

CDR3 in amino acids: CASSVDRLAGTDTQYF. The sequenced part of the CDR3 DNA is TGTGCCAGCAGCGTAGACCGACTAGCGGGAACCGATACG. V and J are TRBV9 and TRBJ2-3; 11 bases are shared with TRBD2. The read terminates 3 residues ahead of where the CDR3 ends, so the germline J gene completes it. This CDR3 has 16 residues. Germline CDR1 is SGDLS and CDR2 is YYNGEE. V shed 0 bases and J 6 bases; nucleotides not matched to a gene: 6.